Below, 4 T cell receptor beta chains from the same sample are listed, as sequenced in a study of monozygotic twins with inflammatory bowel disease. TCRdb re-called the 5' RACE reads and gives one entry per CDR3 protein, without DNA. The sample data list fewer than 550,000 distinct CDR3 sequences. The specimen sequenced was blood. The receptors derive from a human donor with ulcerative colitis or Crohn's disease, or a healthy co-twin of an affected twin (not recorded which).

The chain is built from TRBV5-1 and TRBJ2-3. Germline V gene sequence: CDR1 SGHRS, CDR2 YFSETQ. The CDR3 consists of 13 residues. CDR3: CASGPQPQDTQYF.

The chain joins TRBV19 to TRBJ1-3. CDR1 and CDR2 from the germline V gene are LNHDA and SQIVND (reference sequence). This CDR3 region has 14 residues. This CDR3 reads CASREGGSGNTIYF.

The chain is built from TRBV4-3 and TRBJ2-2; TCRdb's assignment of TRBD2 cannot be checked, as there is no DNA. The germline V gene has CDR1 LGHNA and CDR2 YSLEER. This CDR3 has 16 amino acids. The CDR3 region is CASSLEGGTNTGELFF.

The chain has TRBV15 and TRBJ2-3; lacking DNA, the TRBD2 call made by TCRdb goes unchecked. This CDR3 region has 18 residues. CDR1 and CDR2 (germline): LNHNV, YYDKDF (reference sequence). This chain's CDR3 is CATSRGEQTSGGSGTQYF.